This T cell receptor (beta chain) was observed in a study of beta chain features in type 1 diabetes. A few counts support this clone. No antigen is known for it. Findings and limits, study-wide: The question left open here concerned HLA type influencing TCRB rearrangement. There were fewer insertions and more deletions at the VDJ junctions of type 1 diabetes patients.

The length of the CDR3 is 12 residues. Trimming removed 2 bases from V and 3 bases from J, with 8 bases in between. Germline V gene data show CDR1 as SQVTM and CDR2 as ANQGSEA. A heparinised blood draw that averaged around 100 mL was obtained once from each donor. Sorted populations all exceeded 95% purity. Since all of the isolated RNA was reverse transcribed, expressed TCRB transcripts were what got sequenced. The method was immunoSEQ multiplex PCR; TCRdb's version includes in-frame clones alone and lacks a portion of them. Here the sample spans more than 300,000 clones, roughly 8% being singletons.

The sequence came from a woman younger than 35 in good health. The sequenced sample consisted of central memory CD4+ T cells from blood. The V call is TRBV29-1, the J call TRBJ2-7; D is uncertain. Written as DNA, the CDR3 is TGCAGCGTTGAAAAGGAGAGCTACGAGCAGTACTTC. Its protein is CSVEKESYEQYF.